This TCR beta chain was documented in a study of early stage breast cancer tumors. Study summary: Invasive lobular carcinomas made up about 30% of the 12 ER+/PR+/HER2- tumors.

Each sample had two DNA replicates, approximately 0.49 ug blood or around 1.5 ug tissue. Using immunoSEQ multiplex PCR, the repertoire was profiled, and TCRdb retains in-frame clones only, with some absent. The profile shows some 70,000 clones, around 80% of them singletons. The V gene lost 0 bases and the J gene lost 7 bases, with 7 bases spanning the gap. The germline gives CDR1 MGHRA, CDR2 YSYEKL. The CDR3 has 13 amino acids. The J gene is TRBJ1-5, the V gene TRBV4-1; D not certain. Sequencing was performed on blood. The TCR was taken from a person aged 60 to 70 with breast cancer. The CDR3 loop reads CASSQELGQPQHF. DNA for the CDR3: TGCGCCAGCAGCCAAGAGTTGGGGCAGCCCCAGCATTTT.